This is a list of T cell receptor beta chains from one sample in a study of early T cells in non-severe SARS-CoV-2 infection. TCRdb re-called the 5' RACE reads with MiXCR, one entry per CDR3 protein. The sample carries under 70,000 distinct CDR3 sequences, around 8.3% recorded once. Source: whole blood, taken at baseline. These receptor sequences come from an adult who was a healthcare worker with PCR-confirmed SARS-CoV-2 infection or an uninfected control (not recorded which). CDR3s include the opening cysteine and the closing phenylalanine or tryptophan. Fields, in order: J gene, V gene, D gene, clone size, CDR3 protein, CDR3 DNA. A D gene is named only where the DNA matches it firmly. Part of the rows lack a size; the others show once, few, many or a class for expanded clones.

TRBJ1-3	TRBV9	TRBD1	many	CASSSGQGFSGNTIYF	TGTGCCAGCAGCTCGGGACAGGGGTTCTCCGGAAACACCATATATTTT
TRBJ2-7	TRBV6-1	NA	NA	CAGGDSPYEQYF	TGTGCCGGGGGGGACAGCCCCTACGAGCAGTACTTC
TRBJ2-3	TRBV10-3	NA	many	CAITSSGTDTQYF	TGTGCCATCACGTCTAGCGGCACAGATACGCAGTATTTT
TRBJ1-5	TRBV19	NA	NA	CASSGRTRTQPQHF	TGTGCCAGTAGTGGCAGAACCCGTACTCAGCCCCAGCATTTT
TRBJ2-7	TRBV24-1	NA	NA	CATTLGGLDGDHEQYF	TGTGCCACCACTCTCGGGGGACTGGACGGGGACCACGAGCAGTACTTC
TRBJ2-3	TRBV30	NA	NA	CAWSEGFPDTQYF	TGTGCCTGGAGTGAGGGATTTCCAGATACGCAGTATTTT
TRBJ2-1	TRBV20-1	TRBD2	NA	CSARVLAGWDNEQFF	TGCAGTGCTAGAGTCTTAGCGGGATGGGACAATGAGCAGTTCTTC
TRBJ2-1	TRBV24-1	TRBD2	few	CATRTSGSGSYNEQFF	TGTGCCACCCGGACTAGCGGGAGTGGGTCCTACAATGAGCAGTTCTTC
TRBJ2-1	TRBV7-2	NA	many	CASSLVGLIGNEQFF	TGTGCCAGCAGCTTAGTGGGGCTAATTGGCAATGAGCAGTTCTTC
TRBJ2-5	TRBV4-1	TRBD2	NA	CASSRVRTSGTIQETQYF	TGCGCCAGCAGCCGAGTGCGGACTAGCGGGACCATCCAAGAGACCCAGTACTTC
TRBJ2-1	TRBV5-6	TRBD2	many	CASSLLREGLINEQFF	TGTGCCAGCAGCTTGTTGCGGGAGGGCCTTATAAATGAGCAGTTCTTC
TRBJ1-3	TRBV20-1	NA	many	CSARDNSGNTIYF	TGCAGTGCCAGGGATAACTCTGGAAACACCATATATTTT
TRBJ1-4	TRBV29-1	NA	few	CSVEEGEREKLFF	TGCAGCGTTGAAGAAGGGGAGAGGGAAAAACTGTTTTTT
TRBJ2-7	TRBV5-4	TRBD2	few	CASSVDPTSGVAYEQYF	TGTGCCAGCAGCGTCGACCCCACTAGCGGGGTTGCCTACGAGCAGTACTTC
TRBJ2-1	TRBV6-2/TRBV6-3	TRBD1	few	CASRLGPPGQGPYNEQFF	TGTGCCAGCAGACTGGGCCCACCGGGACAGGGTCCCTACAATGAGCAGTTCTTC
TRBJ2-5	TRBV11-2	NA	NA	CASSLSVEETQYF	TGTGCCAGCAGCTTATCGGTGGAAGAGACCCAGTACTTC
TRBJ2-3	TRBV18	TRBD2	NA	CASSRGRAPDTQYF	TGTGCCAGCTCACGCGGGAGGGCCCCAGATACGCAGTATTTT
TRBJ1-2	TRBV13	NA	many	CASGSSGERYTF	TGTGCCAGCGGCTCTTCAGGGGAGCGCTACACCTTC
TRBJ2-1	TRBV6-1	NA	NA	CASSVGEANEQFF	TGTGCCAGCAGTGTGGGGGAGGCCAATGAGCAGTTCTTC
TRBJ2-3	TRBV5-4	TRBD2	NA	CASSPYGLAGGPTDTQYF	TGTGCCAGCAGCCCTTACGGACTAGCGGGAGGGCCCACAGATACGCAGTATTTT
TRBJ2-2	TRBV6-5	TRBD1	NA	CASSKRQGMTGELFF	TGTGCCAGCAGCAAGAGACAGGGGATGACCGGGGAGCTGTTTTTT
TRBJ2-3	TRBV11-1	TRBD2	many	CASSDGLAGGPSPPSTDTQYF	TGTGCCAGCAGCGATGGACTAGCGGGAGGGCCTTCCCCCCCCAGCACAGATACGCAGTATTTT
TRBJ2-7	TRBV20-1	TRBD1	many	CSARVSGTGGYEQYF	TGCAGTGCTAGGGTTTCGGGGACAGGGGGGTACGAGCAGTACTTC
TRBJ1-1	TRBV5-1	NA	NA	CASSLRTGTGGAEAFF	TGCGCCAGCAGCTTGAGAACAGGGACGGGTGGCGCTGAAGCTTTCTTT
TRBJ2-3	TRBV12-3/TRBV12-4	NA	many	CASSFREFEATDTQYF	TGTGCCAGCAGTTTTCGGGAGTTTGAAGCCACAGATACGCAGTATTTT
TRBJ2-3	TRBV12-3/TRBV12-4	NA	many	CASSGSTSFPRDTQYF	TGTGCCAGCAGTGGGAGTACCTCATTCCCTCGAGATACGCAGTATTTT
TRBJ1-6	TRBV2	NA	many	CASSERPLNYSPLHF	TGTGCCAGCAGTGAAAGGCCGCTTAACTACTCACCCCTCCACTTT
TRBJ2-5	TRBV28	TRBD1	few	CASSGSRTGGRETQYF	TGTGCCAGCAGTGGAAGCAGGACAGGGGGGAGAGAGACCCAGTACTTC
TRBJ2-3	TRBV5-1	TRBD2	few	CASREGTSGSTDTQYF	TGCGCCAGCAGGGAAGGGACTAGCGGAAGCACAGATACGCAGTATTTT
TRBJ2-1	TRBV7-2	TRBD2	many	CASSSDSLAALYNEQFF	TGTGCCAGCAGCTCCGACTCACTAGCGGCGCTCTACAATGAGCAGTTCTTC